The 28 T cell receptor beta chains below were found in one sample sequenced in a study of identical twins. TCRdb recomputed calls from the 5' RACE reads with MiXCR, one row per CDR3 protein. The sample consists of fewer than 900,000 distinct CDR3 sequences, approximately 18% of them appearing once. This sample was shared with a second study, whose subject was T cells expressing NK-cell markers.

Sequenced material: PBMCs. Receptor source: a woman between 18 and 30 years old in good health.

V gene TRBV12-3 or TRBV12-4 combines with J gene TRBJ1-2; D call uncertain. The CDR3 covers 10 residues. Trimming cost V 4 bases and J 8 bases, with 5 bases left between them. The CDR3 DNA sequence: TGTGCCAGCAGTTCACCGGGCTACACCTTC. It encodes CASSSPGYTF.

The chain carries TRBV4-2 and TRBJ2-1; weak D call: TRBD2 (7 bases). CDR3 length: 16 amino acids. The germline CDR1 and CDR2 sequences are LGHNA and YNFKEQ. The ends were cut back, 5 bases at V and 4 bases at J, with 18 bases in the middle. As DNA, the CDR3 is TGTGCCAGCAGCTCCCTAGTTGCGGGGGCATACAATGAGCAGTTCTTC. Translating it yields CASSSLVAGAYNEQFF.

Only a few counts were recorded for this clonotype. This sequence joins TRBV20-1 and TRBJ1-5; TRBD1 might be the D (6 bases). The CDR3 has 15 amino acids. Germline assignment: CDR1 DFQATT and CDR2 SNEGSKA (reference sequence). Deletions cut 5 bases from V and 7 bases from J, with 21 bases between. CDR3 amino acids: CSALRGGGQGQPQHF. CDR3 sequence (DNA): TGCAGTGCTCTCCGCGGCGGGGGGCAGGGACAGCCCCAGCATTTT.

V is TRBV5-1 and J is TRBJ2-1; the D is unclear. Germline V gene sequence: CDR1 SGHRS, CDR2 YFSETQ. V lost 4 bases, J lost 0 bases, and 11 bases lay in between. The CDR3 contains 15 residues. The CDR3 is CASSGDGLSYNEQFF. CDR3 coding DNA: TGCGCCAGCAGCGGCGACGGCCTCTCCTACAATGAGCAGTTCTTC.

This clonotype was counted many times. The chain is built from TRBV6-7 and TRBJ1-1; the match to TRBD1 covers 8 bases. TRBV6-7 is classed as an ORF, of uncertain function. J gave up 0 bases and V 5 bases, and 2 bases lay outside the gene matches. The CDR3 runs to 14 residues. The CDR3 DNA reads as TGTGCCAGCAGTCTCAGGGGGCTGAACACTGAAGCTTTCTTT. Protein sequence: CASSLRGLNTEAFF.

The V and J genes are TRBV18 and TRBJ1-1, with D unresolved. CDR3 length equals 13 residues. Germline V gives CDR1 KGHSH, CDR2 LQKENI. The germline V and J ends were trimmed by 5 bases and 6 bases, with 13 bases remaining between them. DNA of the CDR3: TGTGCCAGCTCAGTGCTCCAGGACGCTGAAGCTTTCTTT. This encodes CASSVLQDAEAFF.

In this sample, this clonotype turned up a few times. The chain carries TRBV5-1 and TRBJ1-1, with 8 bases identical to TRBD1. V gave up 3 bases and J gave up 3 bases; unmatched junction bases: 4. The CDR3 has 14 amino acids. Germline V lookup: CDR1 SGHRS, CDR2 YFSETQ. The CDR3 nucleotides read TGCGCCAGCAGCTACTACAGGGGGGACACTGAAGCTTTCTTT. Translated: CASSYYRGDTEAFF. Combining the CDR3 with reference TRBV5-1 and TRBJ1-1 gives the whole variable domain KAGVTQTPRYLIKTRGQQVTLSCSPISGHRSVSWYQQTPGQGLQFLFEYFSETQRNKGNFPGRFSGRQFSNSRSEMNVSTLELGDSALYLCASSYYRGDTEAFFGQGTRLTVV.

This clonotype was seen a handful of times. The J gene is TRBJ1-1, the V gene TRBV4-2; D ambiguous. The V gene's germline CDR1 is LGHNA and CDR2 YNFKEQ. The V and J ends lost 3 bases and 2 bases respectively, with 16 bases between them. This CDR3 is 16 amino acids long. This CDR3 is CASSHGSDVLNTEAFF. The DNA of the CDR3 is TGTGCCAGCAGCCACGGGTCAGATGTTCTTAACACTGAAGCTTTCTTT.

This chain links TRBV7-2 with TRBJ2-5; 9 bases fit TRBD2. The V segment lost 8 bases and the J segment 3 bases; nucleotides outside the gene matches: 10. Germline CDR1 reads SGHTA; CDR2 reads FQGNSA. The CDR3 runs to 15 residues. CDR3 sequence (DNA): TGTGCCAGCCGGCTAGCGGGACCCAGAAAAGAGACCCAGTACTTC. Its translation: CASRLAGPRKETQYF.

The chain couples TRBV10-3 to TRBJ2-1, with D perhaps matching TRBD2 (5 bases). Trimming left V 0 bases short and J 8 bases short, with 5 bases between. The germline V gene encodes CDR1 ENHRY and CDR2 SYGVKD. This CDR3 is built from 12 residues. The CDR3 region has the DNA TGTGCCATCAGTGAGTCTAGCGATGAGCAGTTCTTC. It is translated as CAISESSDEQFF.

The V and J genes are TRBV7-2 and TRBJ2-7; D remains ambiguous. The CDR3 length is 13 residues. Germline V CDR1 and CDR2: SGHTA, FQGNSA. V gave up 1 base and J gave up 6 bases, with 10 bases separating them. The CDR3 region is CASSLVSDPEQYF. As DNA, the CDR3 is TGTGCCAGCAGCTTAGTGTCGGACCCCGAGCAGTACTTC.

The genes are TRBV5-1 and TRBJ2-1; TRBD2 matches at 10 bases. J lost 2 bases, V lost 6 bases, and 8 bases had no gene match. The CDR3 runs 16 residues. Germline V gene sequence: CDR1 SGHRS, CDR2 YFSETQ. This CDR3 is CASNQRGGGTYNEQFF. DNA for the CDR3: TGCGCCAGCAATCAGCGGGGGGGCGGGACCTACAATGAGCAGTTCTTC.

The chain uses TRBV4-3 and TRBJ2-5; D gene uncertain. Germline CDR1 reads LGHNA; CDR2 reads YSLEER. The CDR3 is 14 residues long. V gave up 1 base and J gave up 5 bases, with 11 bases separating them. CDR3 in amino acids: CASSQVLDAETQYF. The CDR3 DNA reads as TGCGCCAGCAGCCAAGTTCTAGACGCGGAGACCCAGTACTTC.

The V and J genes are TRBV6-2 or TRBV6-3 and TRBJ2-2; D unresolved. The germline V and J ends were trimmed by 6 bases and 6 bases, with 8 bases remaining between them. Germline assignment: CDR1 MNHEY and CDR2 SVGEGT. The CDR3 sequence is 12 residues long. This CDR3 reads CASSRRPGELFF. The DNA of the CDR3 is TGTGCCAGCAGCCGACGGCCCGGGGAGCTGTTTTTT.

This clonotype was seen only a few times. The chain employs TRBV6-1 and TRBJ1-2; D perhaps matches TRBD1 (6 bases). The V and J ends lost 5 bases and 0 bases respectively, with 19 bases between them. The CDR3 is 17 amino acids. Germline loops: CDR1 MNHNS, CDR2 SASEGT. CDR3 coding DNA: TGTGCCAGCAGTCCTGTGGGGGGGGGCCGAGCTAACTATGGCTACACCTTC. Amino acid sequence: CASSPVGGGRANYGYTF.

This chain connects TRBV20-1 to TRBJ2-1, with TRBD1 identical over 8 bases. The germline V gene encodes CDR1 DFQATT and CDR2 SNEGSKA (reference sequence). Trimming removed 6 bases from V and 6 bases from J; junction bases left unmatched: 7. The CDR3 runs to 13 residues. CDR3 residues: CSALRGLFNEQFF. The CDR3 coding sequence is TGCAGTGCCCTCAGGGGGCTTTTCAATGAGCAGTTCTTC.

This rearrangement joins TRBV5-1 to TRBJ2-2; D gene unclear. V was pared by 4 bases and J by 0 bases, with 13 bases between. CDR3 size: 16 residues. Per the germline V gene, CDR1 is SGHRS and CDR2 is YFSETQ. The CDR3 DNA reads as TGCGCCAGCAGCATGGGGAAGGCCGCGAACACCGGGGAGCTGTTTTTT. It translates to CASSMGKAANTGELFF.

The V gene is TRBV12-3 or TRBV12-4, the J gene TRBJ1-5; 7 bases fit TRBD1. Losses at the gene ends were 6 bases for V and 11 bases for J; bases not matched to a gene: 10. This CDR3 region has 13 residues. Here the CDR3 DNA reads TGTGCCAGCAGCTCGTTACAGGGGTCAGCCCAGCATTTT. Its translation is CASSSLQGSAQHF.

This chain uses TRBV11-2 with TRBJ2-3; D might be TRBD2 (7 bases). Germline V gene sequence: CDR1 SGHAT, CDR2 FQNNGV. V was pared by 5 bases and J by 2 bases, with 23 bases between. This CDR3 is 18 amino acids long. CDR3 coding DNA: TGTGCCAGCAGCCGACGGAAGGGGGGGAGCGGGGCCACAGATACGCAGTATTTT. Its translation is CASSRRKGGSGATDTQYF.

This clonotype has more than one count but fewer than ten. The chain employs TRBV7-8 and TRBJ2-7; D unresolved. CDR3 length equals 14 residues. From germline, CDR1 is SGHVS and CDR2 FQNEAQ. The ends were cut back, 10 bases at V and 6 bases at J, with 22 bases in the middle. As DNA, the CDR3 is TGTGCCACCCAAAGCCCGGATGCTACGGGCGAGCAGTACTTC. Translated: CATQSPDATGEQYF.

This CDR3 reads CASIEDRAYEQYF. The CDR3 bases are TGTGCCAGCATCGAGGACAGGGCCTACGAGCAGTACTTC. J is TRBJ2-7 and V is TRBV2; 8 bases line up with TRBD1. V shed 7 bases, J shed 2 bases, and the junction held 4 bases outside the gene matches. The CDR3 covers 13 residues. Germline-derived CDR1 and CDR2 are SNHLY and FYNNEI.

This clonotype has just a few counts. The chain uses TRBV7-9 and TRBJ2-7; tentative D call: TRBD2 (7 bases). Trimming left V 6 bases short and J 2 bases short, with 14 bases between. Germline CDR1 reads SEHNR; CDR2 reads FQNEAQ (reference sequence). The length of the CDR3 is 14 residues. The CDR3 is CASRGGGSPYEQYF. The CDR3 DNA reads TGTGCCAGCAGGGGAGGGGGGAGTCCCTACGAGCAGTACTTC.

In its sample, this clonotype was seen a few times. The V and J genes are TRBV5-1 and TRBJ2-6; D may be TRBD1 or TRBD2 (5 bases each). The V end lost 4 bases, the J end lost 3 bases, and 8 bases lay between the germline ends. There are 14 residues in the CDR3. CDR1 is SGHRS, CDR2 YFSETQ, per germline. CDR3 loop: CASSGDLGANVLTF. CDR3 coding DNA: TGCGCCAGCAGCGGGGACCTTGGGGCCAACGTCCTGACTTTC.

This clonotype was seen a few times. The chain is built from TRBV6-1 and TRBJ2-3; 9 bases map to TRBD1. With V trimmed by 5 bases and J by 4 bases, 7 bases remained unmatched. CDR3 length: 15 residues. Germline V lookup: CDR1 MNHNS, CDR2 SASEGT. As DNA, the CDR3 is TGTGCCAGCAGTCCCAGGGGACAGGGTCCAGATACGCAGTATTTT. Protein product: CASSPRGQGPDTQYF.

The chain carries TRBV9 and TRBJ2-3; D ambiguous. V lost 3 bases and J lost 6, with 8 bases in between. Germline CDR1 SGDLS, CDR2 YYNGEE. The length of the CDR3 is 12 residues. The chain's CDR3 is CASSEGVDTQYF. The CDR3 DNA follows: TGTGCCAGCAGCGAAGGTGTCGATACGCAGTATTTT.

This clonotype was counted a few times. The chain has TRBV12-3 or TRBV12-4 and TRBJ2-5, with D uncertain. The V gene lost 5 bases and the J gene lost 1 base, with 8 bases spanning the gap. The CDR3 consists of 13 residues. CDR3 region: CASSTAFQETQYF. CDR3 DNA: TGTGCCAGCAGTACGGCGTTCCAAGAGACCCAGTACTTC.

This clonotype was recorded a few times. The chain carries TRBV19 and TRBJ1-5, with a possible D match to TRBD1 (5 bases). Germline assignment: CDR1 LNHDA and CDR2 SQIVND (reference sequence). V was pared by 3 bases and J by 5 bases, with 14 bases between. The CDR3 extends over 15 amino acids. DNA for the CDR3: TGTGCCAGTAGTATTGGGGCTGGAGGGGATCAGCCCCAGCATTTT. Translating it yields CASSIGAGGDQPQHF.

The V gene is TRBV12-3 or TRBV12-4, the J gene TRBJ2-5; 13 bases line up with TRBD2. With V trimmed by 6 bases and J by 4 bases, 8 bases remained unmatched. The CDR3 sequence is 16 residues long. This chain's CDR3 is CASSRGLAGVGETQYF. The CDR3 DNA reads as TGTGCCAGCAGCCGAGGACTAGCGGGAGTGGGAGAGACCCAGTACTTC.